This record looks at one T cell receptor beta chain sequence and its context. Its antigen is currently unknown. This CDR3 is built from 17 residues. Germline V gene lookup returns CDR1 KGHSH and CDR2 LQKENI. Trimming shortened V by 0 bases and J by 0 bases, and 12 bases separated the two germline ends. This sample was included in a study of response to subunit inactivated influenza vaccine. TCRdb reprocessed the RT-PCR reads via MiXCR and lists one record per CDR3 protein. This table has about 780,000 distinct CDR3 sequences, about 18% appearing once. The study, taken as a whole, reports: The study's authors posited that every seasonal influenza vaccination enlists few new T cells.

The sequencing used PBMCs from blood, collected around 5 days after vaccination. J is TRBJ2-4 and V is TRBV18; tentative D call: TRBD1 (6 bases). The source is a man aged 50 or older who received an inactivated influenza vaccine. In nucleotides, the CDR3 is TGTGCCAGCTCACCACCGAGACAGGCCTTAGCCAAAAACATTCAGTACTTC. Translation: CASSPPRQALAKNIQYF.